This T cell receptor (beta chain) derives from a study of shared clonotypes between healthy human individuals. Only CD45RO-negative cells positively selected for CCR7 counted as naive CD8 cells, so terminally differentiated effector memory CD45RA+ cells were excluded. Each donor was a Caucasian adult residing in Nashville, Tennessee. TCRdb keeps only in-frame clones here, not all; method: immunoSEQ multiplex PCR. Of approximately 840,000 clones listed, 96% are singletons. Sequencing was performed on naive CD8+ T cells sorted from blood. This receptor was obtained from a man aged 25-45 years in good health.

Here the CDR3 DNA reads TGTGCCAGCAGCAAAGGGGGGAGTGACTGGGAGACCCAGTACTTC. It codes for CASSKGGSDWETQYF. The chain recombines TRBV7-2 with TRBJ2-5; the D gene could be TRBD1 or TRBD2 (6 bases each). Trimming left V 5 bases short and J 5 bases short, with 18 bases between. The CDR3 loop spans 15 amino acids. CDR1 and CDR2 (germline): SGHTA, FQGNSA.